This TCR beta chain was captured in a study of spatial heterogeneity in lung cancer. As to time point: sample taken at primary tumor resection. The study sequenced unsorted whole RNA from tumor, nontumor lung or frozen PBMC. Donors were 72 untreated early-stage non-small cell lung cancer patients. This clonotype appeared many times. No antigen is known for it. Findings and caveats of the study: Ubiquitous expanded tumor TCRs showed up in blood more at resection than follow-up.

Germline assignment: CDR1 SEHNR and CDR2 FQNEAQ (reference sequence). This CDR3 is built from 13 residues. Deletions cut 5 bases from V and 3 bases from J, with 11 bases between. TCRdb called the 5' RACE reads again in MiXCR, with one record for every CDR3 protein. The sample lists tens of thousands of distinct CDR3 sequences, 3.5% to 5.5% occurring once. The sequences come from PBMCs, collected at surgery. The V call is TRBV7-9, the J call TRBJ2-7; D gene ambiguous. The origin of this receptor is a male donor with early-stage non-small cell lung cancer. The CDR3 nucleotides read TGTGCCAGCAGCCCGCCAGTGGGCTACGAGCAGTACTTC. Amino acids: CASSPPVGYEQYF.